The subject of this entry is one T cell receptor beta chain. Germline CDR1 and CDR2: LGHNT and FRNRAP. This CDR3 region has 14 residues. The germline V and J ends were trimmed by 5 bases and 2 bases, with 9 bases remaining between them. This sample is drawn from a study of cytomegalovirus exposure and HLA in healthy donors. Use of 60 Vbeta and 13 Jbeta primers characterized the PCR. Profiled with immunoSEQ multiplex PCR; TCRdb holds only in-frame clones, not every one. The table includes about 170,000 clones, 85% detected once. The sequencing sample was made of PBMCs. The source is a man aged 18-30 years in good health and CMV-seropositive. The rearrangement joins TRBV12-5 to TRBJ2-2; D not resolved. In nucleotides, the CDR3 is TGTGCTAGTGGTCCCTCCTCTAACACCGGGGAGCTGTTTTTT. This translates into CASGPSSNTGELFF.